The present TCR beta chain was sequenced within a study of blood T cell repertoires in COVID-19. Study context: PBMCs, B-cell-depleted T cells, or T cells provided the cDNA or gDNA that made up the material.

The CDR3 length is 13 residues. Germline V CDR1 and CDR2: SGHAT, FQDESV (reference sequence). V lost 6 bases to trimming and J lost 7 bases, with 12 bases between them. Libraries were prepared by immunoSEQ multiplex PCR; TCRdb keeps only in-frame clonotypes and omits some of them. The table has about 62,000 clones, 80% to 90% seen once; the top ten hold about a sixth. This clone was observed a single time. Sample: peripheral blood. The source is a woman aged 55-70 years with COVID-19, enrolled during active disease. The gene calls are TRBV11-1 and TRBJ1-4, with D uncertain. CDR3 nucleotides: TGTGCCAGCAGATCGGGGTTTGGTGAAAAACTGTTTTTT. Its translation is CASRSGFGEKLFF.